The 30 T cell receptor beta chains in this list originate from one sample, sequenced in a study of blood T cell repertoires in COVID-19. Sequenced by immunoSEQ multiplex PCR; TCRdb stores in-frame clones only, minus some. Of some 51,000 clones listed, approximately 90% were seen once; the top ten hold approximately 6%. Sequenced input: peripheral blood. The receptors here all came from a man aged 40-55 years with acute or convalescent COVID-19.

The chain uses TRBV19 and TRBJ1-5; 8 nucleotides match TRBD1. The CDR3 runs 16 residues. Per germline, CDR1 LNHDA and CDR2 SQIVND (reference sequence). J lost 3 bases, V lost 3 bases, and 7 bases had no gene match. The CDR3: CASSISGGFHNQPQHF. The CDR3 DNA is TGTGCCAGTAGTATTTCAGGGGGCTTTCACAATCAGCCCCAGCATTTT.

The V call is TRBV2, the J call TRBJ1-6, with 7 bases matching TRBD1. CDR3 length equals 15 residues. Per the germline V gene, CDR1 is SNHLY and CDR2 is FYNNEI. The junction had 4 bases not matched to a gene; V was cut back by 5 bases and J by 3 bases. In DNA, the CDR3 is TGTGCCAGCAGTTTAGGACAGGACTATAATTCACCCCTCCACTTT. This translates into CASSLGQDYNSPLHF.

In its sample, this clone was seen a few times. The chain uses TRBV12-5 and TRBJ1-5; possibly TRBD1 for D (6 bases). The length of the CDR3 is 13 residues. Germline values: CDR1 LGHNT, CDR2 FRNRAP. The ends were cut back, 5 bases at V and 4 bases at J, with 9 bases in the middle. Written as DNA, the CDR3 is TGTGCTAGTGGTCTTACAGGGAATCAGCCCCAGCATTTT. Translating it yields CASGLTGNQPQHF.

The V gene is TRBV5-4, the J gene TRBJ1-2; 11 bases map to TRBD1. The CDR3 has 16 amino acids. J gave up 0 bases and V 6 bases, and 7 bases lay outside the gene matches. Germline CDR1 SGHNT, CDR2 YYREEE (reference sequence). DNA for the CDR3: TGTGCCAGCACCTTCGGACAGGGGGCGTCTAACTATGGCTACACCTTC. Its protein product is CASTFGQGASNYGYTF.

The chain has TRBV21-1 and TRBJ2-1; the table names TRBD2, a call not compared with the DNA. TRBV21-1 is a pseudogene. The CDR3 sequence is 16 residues long. The CDR3 sequence: CASSRGLAKMPNEQFF. The DNA of the CDR3 is TGTGCCAGCAGCCGAGGACTAGCCAAAATGCCAAATGAGCAGTTCTTC.

The chain joins TRBV5-6 to TRBJ2-7; 9 bases match TRBD1. The V and J ends lost 4 bases and 7 bases, in that order; junction bases with no gene match: 6. This CDR3 contains 13 residues. Germline V lookup: CDR1 SGHDT, CDR2 YYEEEE. CDR3 bases: TGTGCCAGCAGCCAACAGGGGGCTGGGGAGCAGTACTTC. This encodes CASSQQGAGEQYF.

The chain joins TRBV14 to TRBJ2-1; TRBD1 might be the D (6 bases). Germline V gives CDR1 SGHDN, CDR2 FVKESK. The CDR3 is made up of 16 amino acids. The V end was cut by 5 bases, the J end by 7 bases, with 21 bases between. This chain's CDR3 is CASSWTRGPQGNEQFF. The CDR3 nucleotides are TGTGCCAGCAGCTGGACCCGGGGCCCTCAGGGGAATGAGCAGTTCTTC.

This chain joins TRBV6-6 and TRBJ1-2, with D possibly TRBD1 on 6 matching bases. Germline V lookup: CDR1 MNHNY, CDR2 SVGAGI (reference sequence). V was pared by 2 bases and J by 8 bases, with 15 bases between. CDR3 size: 14 residues. The CDR3 DNA follows: TGTGCCAGCAGTTACCTTCAACAGGGTGGAGGCTACACCTTC. Translation gives CASSYLQQGGGYTF.

V and J are TRBV24-1 and TRBJ2-3; no definite D call. The CDR3 length is 14 residues. V lost 6 bases and J lost 0, with 9 bases in between. The germline V gene has CDR1 KGHDR and CDR2 SFDVKD. The DNA for the CDR3 is TGTGCCACCAGTCGACAATCCAGCACAGATACGCAGTATTTT. Its translation: CATSRQSSTDTQYF.

The table lists this clone with a count of one. The rearrangement joins TRBV6-2 or TRBV6-3 to TRBJ2-6; 9 bases line up with TRBD1. The length of the CDR3 is 19 residues. CDR1 and CDR2 from the germline V gene are MNHEY and SVGEGT. Trimming cost V 6 bases and J 1 base; bases outside gene matches: 13. CDR3 sequence (DNA): TGTGCCAGCAGCCTCGGACAGGGGCTCGTAATGTCTGGGGCCAACGTCCTGACTTTC. This gives the protein CASSLGQGLVMSGANVLTF.

The rearrangement uses TRBV9 and TRBJ2-7; the D is unclear. This CDR3 region has 14 residues. Looked up from germline, CDR1 is SGDLS and CDR2 is YYNGEE. Trimming cost V 0 bases and J 6 bases, with 13 bases left between them. The CDR3 DNA sequence: TGTGCCAGCAGCGTAGATCAAGAGGTAGCCGAGCAGTACTTC. Translation: CASSVDQEVAEQYF.

The CDR3 loop is CASSQLGTEEHNSPLHF. The CDR3 region has the DNA TGCGCCAGCAGCCAATTAGGGACAGAAGAGCATAATTCACCCCTCCACTTT. The rearrangement joins TRBV4-1 to TRBJ1-6, with 7 bases fitting TRBD1. The CDR3 runs 17 residues. The ends lost 2 bases at V and 5 bases at J; junction bases unmatched: 9. CDR1 and CDR2 (germline): MGHRA, YSYEKL.

The CDR3 coding sequence is TGCGCCAGCAGCCCGGGCGCAGGTCAGGGAACTTCCAATGAGCAGTTCTTC. It encodes CASSPGAGQGTSNEQFF. The rearrangement joins TRBV5-1 to TRBJ2-1, with D possibly TRBD1 on 5 matching bases. The CDR3 has 17 residues. V shed 4 bases and J shed 6 bases, with 23 bases lying between them. CDR1 is SGHRS and CDR2 is YFSETQ in the germline V gene.

The chain links TRBV25-1 to TRBJ1-4; tentatively, D is TRBD1 (5 bases). The CDR3 is made up of 11 amino acids. Trimming took off 4 bases at V and 13 bases at J, with 10 bases between the two ends. From germline, CDR1 is MGHDK and CDR2 SYGVNS. CDR3 residues: CASSGGLRLFF. Written as DNA, the CDR3 is TGTGCCAGCAGTGGGGGACTAAGACTGTTTTTT.

The chain combines TRBV7-8 with TRBJ2-1; maybe TRBD2 (6 bases). This CDR3 contains 18 residues. V shed 4 bases and J shed 0 bases, with 19 bases lying between them. The germline V gene has CDR1 SGHVS and CDR2 FQNEAQ. The CDR3 DNA follows: TGTGCCAGCAGCTCTAACATCTTCCGGGACTCCTCCTACAATGAGCAGTTCTTC. This codes for CASSSNIFRDSSYNEQFF.

The rearrangement links TRBV19 to TRBJ1-2; 9 nucleotides align to TRBD1. CDR3 length equals 15 residues. From germline, CDR1 is LNHDA and CDR2 SQIVND (reference sequence). V lost 5 bases and J lost 3; bases outside the gene matches: 7. CDR3 DNA: TGTGCCAGTAGTGACCTACAGGGGGCTGACTATGGCTACACCTTC. As protein: CASSDLQGADYGYTF.

A few counts support this clone. The CDR3 region is CASSQGKGQGSYEQYF. For the CDR3, the DNA is TGTGCCAGCAGCCAAGGGAAAGGCCAGGGGTCCTACGAGCAGTACTTC. The chain is built from TRBV7-8 and TRBJ2-7; possibly TRBD1 for D (6 bases). V dropped 5 bases and J dropped 1 base, with 18 bases sitting between them. Germline CDR1 and CDR2: SGHVS and FQNEAQ. The CDR3 loop spans 16 amino acids.

The chain is built from TRBV5-1 and TRBJ2-3; 7 bases match TRBD1. Germline assignment: CDR1 SGHRS and CDR2 YFSETQ. This CDR3 comprises 14 residues. Trimming at V came to 2 bases and at J to 5 bases, leaving 5 bases not matched to a gene. In DNA form, the CDR3 reads TGCGCCAGCAGCTTTGCCAGGGGGAAAGATACGCAGTATTTT. Its protein is CASSFARGKDTQYF.

This clone was observed a few times. This CDR3 reads CASSSVLKNTEAFF. The CDR3 nucleotides are TGTGCCAGCAGTTCAGTTTTAAAGAACACTGAAGCTTTCTTT. The chain couples TRBV6-2 or TRBV6-3 to TRBJ1-1, with D uncertain. The CDR3 has 14 amino acids. Trimming left V 4 bases short and J 1 base short, with 10 bases between. CDR1 is MNHEY and CDR2 is SVGEGT in the germline V gene.

The J gene is TRBJ2-7, the V gene TRBV28; 9 nucleotides line up with TRBD1. V lost 5 bases, J lost 9 bases, and 17 bases stayed unmatched. Per the germline V gene, CDR1 is MDHEN and CDR2 is SYDVKM. This CDR3 is 16 amino acids long. The CDR3 loop is CASSGTRTGAYSGQYF. In DNA form, the CDR3 reads TGTGCCAGCAGTGGCACCCGGACAGGGGCGTACTCCGGGCAGTACTTC.

The V call is TRBV27, the J call TRBJ1-1, with TRBD1 as a possible D gene (5 bases). The germline CDR1 and CDR2 sequences are MNHEY and SMNVEV (reference sequence). Trimming took off 6 bases at V and 3 bases at J, with 11 bases between the two ends. The CDR3 has 13 residues. The CDR3 DNA follows: TGTGCCAGCAGACTCATAGGGGACACTGAAGCTTTCTTT. Translation: CASRLIGDTEAFF.

This chain uses TRBV7-9 with TRBJ1-3; weak D call: TRBD1 (5 bases). Trimming pared 5 bases from V and 2 bases from J, leaving 13 bases between. Germline V gene lookup returns CDR1 SEHNR and CDR2 FQNEAQ (reference sequence). The CDR3 is 15 amino acids. The CDR3 spells CASSEPRTPGNTIYF. The DNA for the CDR3 is TGTGCCAGCAGCGAACCCAGGACACCTGGAAACACCATATATTTT.

The chain employs TRBV30 and TRBJ2-7, with D possibly matching TRBD2 (5 bases). The CDR3 contains 13 residues. The germline V gene has CDR1 GTSNPN and CDR2 SVGIG (reference sequence). The ends were cut back, 3 bases at V and 12 bases at J, with 21 bases in the middle. For the CDR3, the DNA is TGTGCCTGGAGCCGAGGGTCGGGTAGAACTTCGTACTTC. It translates to CAWSRGSGRTSYF.

This clone is a singleton in its sample. This chain uses TRBV16 with TRBJ1-4; D uncertain. Looked up from germline, CDR1 is KGHSY and CDR2 is FQNENV. CDR3 length: 13 amino acids. Between the trimmed V and J ends, which lost 0 bases and 8 bases, there was a span of 7 bases. CDR3 in DNA: TGTGCCAGCAGCCAATCGCGGGGAGAAAAACTGTTTTTT. Protein: CASSQSRGEKLFF.

The gene calls are TRBV18 and TRBJ1-2; 8 nucleotides agree with TRBD1. Germline CDR1 KGHSH, CDR2 LQKENI. J gave up 8 bases and V 2 bases, and 4 bases lay outside the gene matches. CDR3 length equals 13 residues. The CDR3 loop is CASSPKTGEGYTF. CDR3 sequence (DNA): TGTGCCAGCTCACCAAAGACAGGGGAAGGCTACACCTTC.

This clone was found a few times. The V call is TRBV6-4, the J call TRBJ2-2; 10 nucleotides line up with TRBD1. The V and J ends lost 6 bases and 3 bases, in that order; junction bases with no gene match: 4. Germline V gene lookup returns CDR1 MRHNA and CDR2 SNTAGT. The CDR3 is 15 residues long. CDR3 sequence (DNA): TGTGCCAGCAGCTCCGGGACAGGGGACACCGGGGAGCTGTTTTTT. Translating it yields CASSSGTGDTGELFF.

J is TRBJ1-5 and V is TRBV25-1; D is uncertain. The V gene's germline CDR1 is MGHDK and CDR2 SYGVNS. This CDR3 has 12 amino acids. The V end was cut by 3 bases, the J end by 4 bases, with 4 bases between. CDR3 sequence: CASSDLNQPQHF. CDR3 DNA: TGTGCCAGCAGTGATCTAAATCAGCCCCAGCATTTT.

This clone was recorded once. The V and J genes are TRBV5-1 and TRBJ1-5; possibly TRBD1 for D (6 bases). Germline lookup yields CDR1 SGHRS and CDR2 YFSETQ. V gave up 4 bases and J gave up 4 bases, with 12 bases separating them. This CDR3 is built from 14 residues. CDR3 sequence reads: CASSGGEGNQPQHF. The CDR3 nucleotides are TGCGCCAGCAGCGGGGGCGAAGGTAATCAGCCCCAGCATTTT.

This clone turned up a few times. Written as DNA, the CDR3 is TGTGCCAGCAGTTACTCGGGGGGACCCCAATACGAGCAGTACTTC. It codes for CASSYSGGPQYEQYF. V usage is TRBV6-2 or TRBV6-3 and J usage is TRBJ2-7; perhaps TRBD2 as D (6 bases). The CDR3 runs to 15 residues. V gave up 0 bases and J gave up 4 bases, with 13 bases separating them. Germline CDR1 MNHEY, CDR2 SVGEGT.

This chain links TRBV25-1 with TRBJ2-3; 8 bases are shared with TRBD2. Trimming removed 4 bases from V and 1 base from J; junction bases left unmatched: 7. The CDR3 is made up of 16 amino acids. Germline CDR1 is MGHDK and CDR2 is SYGVNS. The CDR3 region has the DNA TGTGCCAGCAGTGGACCACTAGCGGTCGGCACAGATACGCAGTATTTT. Residues: CASSGPLAVGTDTQYF.